The present TCR beta chain was sequenced within a study of shared clonotypes between healthy human individuals. V lost 7 bases, J lost 2 bases, and 18 bases stayed unmatched. CDR1 is SGHVS and CDR2 is FQNEAQ in the germline V gene. The CDR3 is 18 amino acids. Selected positively for CCR7 and CD45RO-negative, naive CD8 cells excluded terminally differentiated effector memory CD45RA+ cells. All donors qualified as healthy HIV-negative adults and had experienced no recent acute infections or vaccinations. Sequenced by immunoSEQ multiplex PCR; TCRdb stores in-frame clones only, minus some. The table includes hundreds of thousands of clones, 90% to 95% detected once.

This TCR derives from a man younger than 45 in good health. Sequenced: naive CD8+ T cells sorted from blood. The chain has TRBV7-8 and TRBJ2-3; 7 positions agree with TRBD2. The CDR3: CASIIRAGRGRATDTQYF. DNA for the CDR3: TGTGCCAGCATTATTAGGGCGGGGAGGGGCCGAGCCACAGATACGCAGTATTTT.